This TCR beta chain was recovered during a study of T cell responses to AZD1222 COVID-19 vaccine. This clone was observed a few times. What it binds is unknown. Pooling covered second doses at about 4 or about 12 weeks. Findings and limits, study-wide: Only a handful of AZD1222 recipients, roughly 6 in all, had baseline seropositivity. Unmutated regions of variants are reportedly targeted by nearly half of spike-specific TCRs.

The table came from immunoSEQ multiplex PCR; TCRdb's copy has only in-frame clones and leaves some out. The profile shows roughly 100,000 clones, about 88% of them singletons. Trimming took off 8 bases at V and 8 bases at J, with 15 bases between the two ends. From germline, CDR1 is SEHNR and CDR2 FQNEAQ (reference sequence). The CDR3 runs 12 residues. The rearrangement joins TRBV7-9 to TRBJ1-2; perhaps TRBD1 as D (6 bases). The sequencing used peripheral blood, collected 28 days after the second AZD1222 dose. The TCR was taken from an adult who received the AZD1222 COVID-19 vaccine. CDR3 protein: CASRGQFNGYTF. The CDR3 DNA sequence: TGTGCCAGCCGCGGACAGTTCAACGGCTACACCTTC. The full variable domain, rest sourced from reference TRBV7-9 and TRBJ1-2, is DTGVSQNPRHKITKRGQNVTFRCDPISEHNRLYWYRQTLGQGPEFLTYFQNEAQLEKSRLLSDRFSAERPKGSFSTLEIQRTEQGDSAMYLCASRGQFNGYTFGSGTRLTVV.